The 26 T cell receptor beta chains in this list originate from one sample, sequenced in a study of cytomegalovirus exposure and HLA in healthy donors. PCR employed 60 Vbeta and 13 Jbeta primers. Measured with immunoSEQ multiplex PCR; TCRdb has only the in-frame clones, and not every one. The sample holds about 130,000 clones; approximately 61% are singletons and the top ten take over 1.5%. Sequencing input: PBMCs. The source of these receptors is a human donor in good health.

This chain links TRBV28 with TRBJ1-5; no firm D call. This CDR3 region has 15 residues. The V end was cut by 1 base, the J end by 0 bases, with 7 bases between. The germline gives CDR1 MDHEN, CDR2 SYDVKM. The DNA for the CDR3 is TGTGCCAGCAGTTTATCGATCTATAGCAATCAGCCCCAGCATTTT. It translates to CASSLSIYSNQPQHF.

The chain uses TRBV27 and TRBJ2-7; 10 bases map to TRBD1. There are 15 residues in the CDR3. Unmatched junction bases numbered 8, after V lost 5 bases and J lost 4 bases. The V gene's germline CDR1 is MNHEY and CDR2 SMNVEV (reference sequence). The CDR3 DNA is TGTGCCAGCAGTCCGTCGACAGGGGGCTCGTACGAGCAGTACTTC. This codes for CASSPSTGGSYEQYF.

The V gene is TRBV6-6, the J gene TRBJ2-7, with D tentatively TRBD2 (5 bases). The V end lost 0 bases, the J end lost 3 bases, and 12 bases lay between the germline ends. The CDR3 is made up of 15 amino acids. Looked up from germline, CDR1 is MNHNY and CDR2 is SVGAGI (reference sequence). Written as DNA, the CDR3 is TGTGCCAGCAGTTACTCGGAAAGCGGAGGCTACGAGCAGTACTTC. The encoded protein is CASSYSESGGYEQYF.

This chain links TRBV11-3 with TRBJ2-2; possibly TRBD2 for D (6 bases). Germline loops: CDR1 SGHNT, CDR2 YENEEA. The length of the CDR3 is 15 residues. Trimming pared 10 bases from V and 0 bases from J, leaving 15 bases between. For the CDR3, the DNA is TGTGCCACCGCTCGACTAGAGGCGAACACCGGGGAGCTGTTTTTT. It specifies CATARLEANTGELFF.

The chain recombines TRBV5-4 with TRBJ1-2; TRBD1 matches at 10 bases. Looked up from germline, CDR1 is SGHNT and CDR2 is YYREEE (reference sequence). The ends lost 0 bases at V and 8 bases at J; junction bases unmatched: 7. CDR3 size: 15 residues. CDR3 nucleotides: TGTGCCAGCAGCTTGGCCGTGACAGGGGGCGAGGGCTACACCTTC. Protein: CASSLAVTGGEGYTF.

The chain has TRBV11-3 and TRBJ1-1; no clear D. The CDR3 contains 12 residues. The V end lost 1 base, the J end lost 5 bases, and 5 bases lay between the germline ends. Germline V lookup: CDR1 SGHNT, CDR2 YENEEA. This CDR3 is CASSLVQTEAFF. CDR3 DNA sequence: TGTGCCAGCAGCTTAGTCCAGACTGAAGCTTTCTTT.

The gene calls are TRBV19 and TRBJ2-7; 10 bases line up with TRBD1. CDR3 length: 14 amino acids. Trimming took 1 base from V and 7 from J; bases not matched to a gene: 4. Germline CDR1 is LNHDA and CDR2 is SQIVND (reference sequence). DNA of the CDR3: TGTGCCAGTAGTATAGCGGGGACAGGGGATGAGCAGTACTTC. Its protein product is CASSIAGTGDEQYF.

This clone has just one count. The chain recombines TRBV19 with TRBJ2-5; 8 positions agree with TRBD2. CDR1 and CDR2 from the germline V gene are LNHDA and SQIVND (reference sequence). Unmatched junction bases numbered 7, after V lost 6 bases and J lost 4 bases. This CDR3 region has 14 residues. CDR3 nucleotide sequence: TGTGCCAGTAGGGGCGGGAGGACGAGAGAGACCCAGTACTTC. Translated, it gives CASRGGRTRETQYF.

The chain is built from TRBV6-1 and TRBJ2-1, with D uncertain. CDR3 size: 10 residues. Per germline, CDR1 MNHNS and CDR2 SASEGT. Trimming pared 3 bases from V and 12 bases from J, leaving 6 bases between. The DNA of the CDR3 is TGTGCCAGCAGTGACTACGGGCAGTTCTTC. Protein sequence: CASSDYGQFF.

The J gene is TRBJ2-7, the V gene TRBV5-5, with 8 bases aligning to TRBD1. CDR3 length equals 14 residues. Trimming cost V 4 bases and J 4 bases; bases outside gene matches: 7. The germline CDR1 and CDR2 sequences are SGHKS and YYEKEE (reference sequence). The CDR3 nucleotides read TGTGCCAGCAGCAAGCCGGGACAGGATTACGAGCAGTACTTC. This sequence encodes CASSKPGQDYEQYF.

The chain is built from TRBV7-3 and TRBJ2-5; TRBD2 aligns across 7 bases. CDR3 length: 14 residues. V dropped 5 bases and J dropped 4; count of bases not matched to a gene: 7. Germline V gene lookup returns CDR1 SGHTA and CDR2 FQGTGA. CDR3 sequence: CASSQAGPPETQYF. The CDR3 bases are TGTGCCAGCAGCCAAGCGGGGCCTCCAGAGACCCAGTACTTC.

The chain links TRBV11-2 to TRBJ2-7; the D is unclear. Germline V lookup: CDR1 SGHAT, CDR2 FQNNGV. CDR3 size: 13 residues. V lost 0 bases and J 10 bases, leaving 13 bases between the germline ends. The CDR3 nucleotides are TGTGCCAGCAGCTTAGATCGTACGCCTATACAGTACTTC. As protein: CASSLDRTPIQYF. Full variable domain (rest looked up from reference TRBV11-2 and TRBJ2-7): EAGVAQSPRYKIIEKRQSVAFWCNPISGHATLYWYQQILGQGPKLLIQFQNNGVVDDSQLPKDRFSAERLKGVDSTLKIQPAKLEDSAVYLCASSLDRTPIQYFGPGTRLTVT.

The chain is built from TRBV2 and TRBJ2-5; tentatively, D is TRBD1 (5 bases). The V end lost 1 base, the J end lost 5 bases, and 11 bases lay between the germline ends. Germline CDR1 SNHLY, CDR2 FYNNEI. The CDR3 is 14 residues long. CDR3 sequence: CASSEEQGGETQYF. In nucleotides, the CDR3 is TGTGCCAGCAGTGAAGAGCAGGGCGGCGAGACCCAGTACTTC.

The table lists this clone with a few counts. The rearrangement links TRBV2 to TRBJ2-3, with no clear D. With 8 bases removed from V and 8 bases from J, the gap between germline ends came to 17 bases. Germline CDR1 and CDR2: SNHLY and FYNNEI. The CDR3 has 13 amino acids. In DNA, the CDR3 is TGTGCCAGCTCTTTGCCAGTCGCTGGTACGCAGTATTTT. Its protein product is CASSLPVAGTQYF.

V usage is TRBV5-1 and J usage is TRBJ1-2; TRBD1 matches at 7 bases. The length of the CDR3 is 16 residues. The germline CDR1 and CDR2 sequences are SGHRS and YFSETQ. V lost 5 bases to trimming and J lost 2 bases; unmatched junction nucleotides: 12. In DNA, the CDR3 is TGCGCCAGCAGGCCGACCCCCGGGACAGAGAACTATGGCTACACCTTC. Translating gives CASRPTPGTENYGYTF. Based on the CDR3 plus reference TRBV5-1 and TRBJ1-2, the full variable domain is KAGVTQTPRYLIKTRGQQVTLSCSPISGHRSVSWYQQTPGQGLQFLFEYFSETQRNKGNFPGRFSGRQFSNSRSEMNVSTLELGDSALYLCASRPTPGTENYGYTFGSGTRLTVV.

This chain joins TRBV28 and TRBJ1-2; perhaps TRBD1 as D (6 bases). V gave up 5 bases and J gave up 5 bases, with 12 bases separating them. CDR3 size: 13 residues. Germline lookup yields CDR1 MDHEN and CDR2 SYDVKM. The CDR3 sequence: CASSPQDRYGYTF. CDR3 DNA sequence: TGTGCCAGCAGTCCACAGGACAGATATGGCTACACCTTC.

A few counts support this clone. The CDR3 spells CASGPSGGLAQGELFF. In DNA, the CDR3 is TGTGCTAGTGGTCCCTCCGGAGGGCTCGCACAGGGGGAGCTGTTTTTT. V is TRBV12-5 and J is TRBJ2-2, with D tentatively TRBD2 (6 bases). Trimming stripped 5 bases from V and 8 bases from J, with 21 bases between. The CDR3 runs 16 residues. The germline V gene encodes CDR1 LGHNT and CDR2 FRNRAP.

This chain joins TRBV11-3 and TRBJ2-7, with 7 bases aligning to TRBD2. J gave up 0 bases and V 0 bases, and 5 bases lay outside the gene matches. CDR1 and CDR2 (germline): SGHNT, YENEEA. This CDR3 is built from 16 residues. The CDR3 DNA follows: TGTGCCAGCAGCTTAGAATGGGGGACTAACTCCTACGAGCAGTACTTC. Residues: CASSLEWGTNSYEQYF.

By proportion, this clone is medium-sized. This chain connects TRBV28 to TRBJ2-1; 8 nucleotides line up with TRBD1. There are 19 residues in the CDR3. CDR1 is MDHEN and CDR2 is SYDVKM in the germline V gene. V was pared by 5 bases and J by 9 bases, with 24 bases of the junction left unmatched. The CDR3 coding sequence is TGTGCCAGCAGTACACCTCGGCTGGACAGGGCAAGTGGGAGTGGTGAGCAGTTCTTC. Protein sequence: CASSTPRLDRASGSGEQFF.

The rearrangement links TRBV29-1 to TRBJ1-1, with D possibly being TRBD1 (5 bases). The V gene's germline CDR1 is SQVTM and CDR2 ANQGSEA. The V end lost 6 bases, the J end lost 6 bases, and 11 bases lay between the germline ends. The CDR3 is made up of 11 amino acids. The CDR3 here is CSVLGGAEAFF. The CDR3 nucleotides are TGCAGCGTCTTGGGGGGGGCTGAAGCTTTCTTT.

A single count supports this clone. This chain uses TRBV7-8 with TRBJ1-4; unclear D gene. The CDR3 has 16 residues. The V gene lost 1 base and the J gene lost 0 bases, with 9 bases spanning the gap. The germline CDR1 and CDR2 sequences are SGHVS and FQNEAQ. The CDR3 bases are TGTGCCAGCAGCTTAGGTCGGGGATCAACTAATGAAAAACTGTTTTTT. It translates to CASSLGRGSTNEKLFF.

J is TRBJ2-5 and V is TRBV7-8; 14 bases agree with TRBD2. CDR1 SGHVS and CDR2 FQNEAQ come from the germline V gene. Trimming at V came to 5 bases and at J to 5 bases, leaving 10 bases not matched to a gene. This CDR3 is 17 amino acids long. The CDR3: CASSPLTSGRAGETQYF. DNA of the CDR3: TGTGCCAGCAGCCCTTTGACTAGCGGGAGGGCCGGGGAGACCCAGTACTTC.

The V gene is TRBV19, the J gene TRBJ2-7; weak D call: TRBD1 (5 bases). V lost 1 base and J 1 base, leaving 8 bases between the germline ends. Germline V CDR1 and CDR2: LNHDA, SQIVND (reference sequence). The CDR3 is 14 amino acids. The CDR3 sequence is CASSIARVSYEQYF. In DNA, the CDR3 is TGTGCCAGTAGTATAGCCAGGGTTTCCTACGAGCAGTACTTC.

This chain links TRBV5-1 with TRBJ1-1, with 8 nucleotides matching TRBD1. The CDR3 loop spans 13 amino acids. Trimming removed 6 bases from V and 2 bases from J; junction bases left unmatched: 3. Germline V gene data show CDR1 as SGHRS and CDR2 as YFSETQ. Here the CDR3 DNA reads TGCGCCAGCAACACAGGGGGAAACACTGAAGCTTTCTTT. It specifies CASNTGGNTEAFF. Full variable domain (rest looked up from reference TRBV5-1 and TRBJ1-1): KAGVTQTPRYLIKTRGQQVTLSCSPISGHRSVSWYQQTPGQGLQFLFEYFSETQRNKGNFPGRFSGRQFSNSRSEMNVSTLELGDSALYLCASNTGGNTEAFFGQGTRLTVV.

The rearrangement joins TRBV15 to TRBJ2-2, with 10 bases identical to TRBD2. The CDR3 sequence is 17 residues long. J gave up 6 bases and V 1 base, and 8 bases lay outside the gene matches. Germline-derived CDR1 and CDR2 are LNHNV and YYDKDF (reference sequence). CDR3 protein: CATSRGFLAGGSGELFF. CDR3 DNA sequence: TGTGCCACCAGCAGAGGGTTTTTAGCGGGAGGTTCCGGGGAGCTGTTTTTT.

The chain joins TRBV7-2 to TRBJ2-3, with 8 nucleotides matching TRBD1. V lost 5 bases and J lost 7; bases outside the gene matches: 11. The CDR3 consists of 15 residues. Per germline, CDR1 SGHTA and CDR2 FQGNSA. The CDR3 loop is CASSPGTGVPNTQYF. In nucleotides, the CDR3 is TGTGCCAGCAGCCCCGGGACAGGAGTTCCTAATACGCAGTATTTT.